This is a list of T cell receptor beta chains from one sample in a study of Ad26.COV2.S vaccination and SARS-CoV-2 variants. Clones were read by immunoSEQ multiplex PCR, and TCRdb kept only the in-frame ones, dropping some. Altogether 300,000 to 500,000 clones are present, approximately 91% being singletons, with the ten largest covering approximately 3.7%. This specimen consisted of peripheral blood, obtained in a trial of Ad26.COV2.S vaccine versus placebo. The receptors shown here come from a person between 18 and 60 years old who received the Ad26.COV2.S COVID-19 vaccine or a placebo. The CDR3 runs from the conserved cysteine through the conserved F or W. Fields, in order: V gene, D gene, clone size, J gene, CDR3 protein, CDR3 DNA. D genes are given only for firm matches. Part of the rows lack a size; the others show once, few, many or a class for expanded clones.

V gene: TRBV19; D gene: .; clone size: .; J gene: TRBJ2-3; CDR3 protein: CASSGWPDTQYF; CDR3 DNA: TGTGCCAGTAGTGGGTGGCCAGATACGCAGTATTTT
V gene: TRBV6-2/TRBV6-3; D gene: .; clone size: once; J gene: TRBJ2-7; CDR3 protein: CASSLAQLPYEQYF; CDR3 DNA: TGTGCCAGCAGTTTAGCACAACTTCCCTACGAGCAGTACTTC
V gene: TRBV6-5; D gene: .; clone size: .; J gene: TRBJ1-6; CDR3 protein: CASTGMGSPLHF; CDR3 DNA: TGTGCCAGCACAGGAATGGGTTCACCCCTCCACTTT
V gene: TRBV5-5; D gene: .; clone size: .; J gene: TRBJ2-7; CDR3 protein: CASSLEQGIHYEQYF; CDR3 DNA: TGTGCCAGCAGCTTGGAGCAGGGGATTCACTACGAGCAGTACTTC
V gene: TRBV7-8; D gene: TRBD1; clone size: .; J gene: TRBJ1-5; CDR3 protein: CASSIQGDQPQHF; CDR3 DNA: TGTGCCAGCAGCATCCAGGGGGATCAGCCCCAGCATTTT
V gene: TRBV18; D gene: TRBD1; clone size: .; J gene: TRBJ2-1; CDR3 protein: CASSPRVLSTGGSNEQFF; CDR3 DNA: TGTGCCAGCTCACCACGGGTTTTATCGACAGGGGGTTCGAATGAGCAGTTCTTC
V gene: TRBV30; D gene: .; clone size: .; J gene: TRBJ1-2; CDR3 protein: CAWSEDFYGYTF; CDR3 DNA: TGTGCCTGGAGTGAGGATTTTTATGGCTACACCTTC
V gene: TRBV6-5; D gene: .; clone size: .; J gene: TRBJ2-7; CDR3 protein: CASSWEETYEQYF; CDR3 DNA: TGTGCCAGCAGTTGGGAGGAGACCTACGAGCAGTACTTC
V gene: TRBV19; D gene: TRBD1; clone size: .; J gene: TRBJ1-1; CDR3 protein: CASSIGGGIAEAFF; CDR3 DNA: TGTGCCAGTAGTATCGGAGGGGGCATCGCTGAAGCTTTCTTT
V gene: TRBV12-3/TRBV12-4; D gene: .; clone size: .; J gene: TRBJ2-1; CDR3 protein: CASSLRGNEQFF; CDR3 DNA: TGTGCCAGCAGTTTGAGGGGAAATGAGCAGTTCTTC
V gene: TRBV30; D gene: .; clone size: .; J gene: TRBJ1-2; CDR3 protein: CAWSATSRGYGYTF; CDR3 DNA: TGTGCCTGGAGTGCCACATCCAGGGGCTATGGCTACACCTTC
V gene: TRBV5-8; D gene: TRBD1; clone size: .; J gene: TRBJ1-2; CDR3 protein: CASYPRDSRLGGYTF; CDR3 DNA: TGTGCCAGTTACCCCCGGGACAGCCGGCTGGGTGGCTACACCTTC
V gene: TRBV18; D gene: .; clone size: .; J gene: TRBJ1-1; CDR3 protein: CASSLLAMNTEAFF; CDR3 DNA: TGTGCCAGCTCACTCCTGGCGATGAACACTGAAGCTTTCTTT
V gene: TRBV30; D gene: .; clone size: .; J gene: TRBJ2-7; CDR3 protein: CAWSVGGASYEQYF; CDR3 DNA: TGTGCCTGGAGTGTGGGGGGAGCTTCCTACGAGCAGTACTTC
V gene: TRBV6-1; D gene: TRBD1; clone size: .; J gene: TRBJ1-2; CDR3 protein: CASSAGTVGLSVYGYTF; CDR3 DNA: TGTGCCAGCAGTGCGGGGACAGTAGGCCTATCTGTCTATGGCTACACCTTC
V gene: TRBV19; D gene: .; clone size: few; J gene: TRBJ2-2; CDR3 protein: CASSRTQTVTGELFF; CDR3 DNA: TGTGCCAGTAGTCGGACACAAACGGTCACCGGGGAGCTGTTTTTT
V gene: TRBV5-1; D gene: .; clone size: few; J gene: TRBJ1-6; CDR3 protein: CASSLDGAYGDSPLHF; CDR3 DNA: TGCGCCAGCAGCTTGGACGGGGCGTATGGGGATTCACCCCTCCACTTT
V gene: TRBV21-1; D gene: .; clone size: .; J gene: TRBJ1-1; CDR3 protein: CASSESRDRFSEAFF; CDR3 DNA: TGTGCCAGCAGCGAGTCCCGGGACAGATTCAGTGAAGCTTTCTTT
V gene: TRBV3-1/TRBV3-2; D gene: TRBD1; clone size: once; J gene: TRBJ1-2; CDR3 protein: CASSQAYRGGRYTF; CDR3 DNA: TGTGCCAGCAGCCAAGCATACAGGGGCGGGCGCTACACCTTC
V gene: TRBV15; D gene: .; clone size: .; J gene: TRBJ2-5; CDR3 protein: CATSRDLSGTQETQYF; CDR3 DNA: TGTGCCACCAGCAGAGATCTTTCCGGGACTCAAGAGACCCAGTACTTC
V gene: TRBV5-1; D gene: TRBD2; clone size: .; J gene: TRBJ2-5; CDR3 protein: CASSLVTSGGHLYIETQYF; CDR3 DNA: TGCGCCAGCAGCTTGGTGACTAGCGGGGGACACCTTTACATTGAGACCCAGTACTTC
V gene: TRBV2; D gene: .; clone size: .; J gene: TRBJ2-7; CDR3 protein: CASSVGLSYEQYF; CDR3 DNA: TGTGCCAGCAGTGTTGGTCTGAGTTACGAGCAGTACTTC
V gene: TRBV27; D gene: .; clone size: .; J gene: TRBJ2-7; CDR3 protein: CASRSIKPEDRAYEQYF; CDR3 DNA: TGTGCCAGCAGATCTATAAAGCCGGAGGACAGAGCCTACGAGCAGTACTTC
V gene: TRBV3-1/TRBV3-2; D gene: TRBD1; clone size: once; J gene: TRBJ2-3; CDR3 protein: CASSQRGQGATDTQYF; CDR3 DNA: TGTGCCAGCAGCCAACGAGGACAGGGGGCGACAGATACGCAGTATTTT
V gene: TRBV10-1; D gene: TRBD1; clone size: .; J gene: TRBJ2-7; CDR3 protein: CASSSGPGGEQYF; CDR3 DNA: TGCGCCAGCAGTTCCGGACCAGGGGGAGAGCAGTACTTC
V gene: TRBV19; D gene: .; clone size: .; J gene: TRBJ1-2; CDR3 protein: CASNNPGLQANYGYTF; CDR3 DNA: TGTGCCAGTAATAATCCCGGGCTTCAAGCTAACTATGGCTACACCTTC
V gene: TRBV7-7; D gene: TRBD2; clone size: many; J gene: TRBJ2-7; CDR3 protein: CASSLLLASTYEQYF; CDR3 DNA: TGTGCTAGCAGCTTACTACTAGCGTCGACCTACGAGCAGTACTTC
V gene: TRBV2; D gene: .; clone size: .; J gene: TRBJ1-5; CDR3 protein: CASNGDNQPQHF; CDR3 DNA: TGTGCCAGCAACGGTGACAATCAGCCCCAGCATTTT
V gene: TRBV6-6; D gene: .; clone size: .; J gene: TRBJ1-2; CDR3 protein: CASTGTYNNYGYTF; CDR3 DNA: TGTGCCAGCACTGGGACATACAATAACTATGGCTACACCTTC
V gene: TRBV6-5; D gene: .; clone size: .; J gene: TRBJ2-1; CDR3 protein: CASSELGLDNEQFF; CDR3 DNA: TGTGCCAGCAGCGAGCTAGGATTGGACAATGAGCAGTTCTTC
V gene: TRBV5-1; D gene: TRBD1; clone size: .; J gene: TRBJ2-7; CDR3 protein: CASGAGTGGNEQYF; CDR3 DNA: TGCGCCAGCGGCGCCGGGACAGGGGGTAACGAGCAGTACTTC
V gene: TRBV3-1/TRBV3-2; D gene: .; clone size: .; J gene: TRBJ1-2; CDR3 protein: CASRGGNYGYTF; CDR3 DNA: TGTGCCAGCCGCGGGGGAAACTATGGCTACACCTTC
V gene: TRBV4-1; D gene: TRBD2; clone size: .; J gene: TRBJ2-2; CDR3 protein: CASSQDRSGGVTGELFF; CDR3 DNA: TGCGCCAGCAGCCAAGATCGGAGCGGGGGGGTCACCGGGGAGCTGTTTTTT
V gene: TRBV19; D gene: .; clone size: .; J gene: TRBJ1-2; CDR3 protein: CASSRGGDYGYTF; CDR3 DNA: TGTGCCAGTAGTAGGGGGGGTGACTATGGCTACACCTTC
V gene: TRBV13; D gene: .; clone size: .; J gene: TRBJ2-7; CDR3 protein: CASSLEEGYEQYF; CDR3 DNA: TGTGCCAGCAGCTTAGAAGAGGGCTACGAGCAGTACTTC
V gene: TRBV27; D gene: .; clone size: .; J gene: TRBJ2-7; CDR3 protein: CASSLYWGTYEQYF; CDR3 DNA: TGTGCCAGCAGTTTATATTGGGGGACCTACGAGCAGTACTTC
V gene: TRBV19; D gene: .; clone size: .; J gene: TRBJ2-3; CDR3 protein: CASGQGTDTQYF; CDR3 DNA: TGTGCCAGTGGGCAGGGTACAGATACGCAGTATTTT
V gene: TRBV5-1; D gene: .; clone size: once; J gene: TRBJ1-6; CDR3 protein: CASSSGQQLNSPLHF; CDR3 DNA: TGCGCCAGCAGCTCGGGTCAGCAACTTAATTCACCCCTCCACTTT
V gene: TRBV2; D gene: .; clone size: .; J gene: TRBJ2-7; CDR3 protein: CASSDGGGEQYF; CDR3 DNA: TGTGCCAGCAGTGACGGAGGCGGCGAGCAGTACTTC
V gene: TRBV6-5; D gene: TRBD1; clone size: .; J gene: TRBJ1-2; CDR3 protein: CASSYSSGGGSYTF; CDR3 DNA: TGTGCCAGCAGTTACTCATCAGGGGGCGGGAGCTACACCTTC
V gene: TRBV5-1; D gene: .; clone size: .; J gene: TRBJ1-2; CDR3 protein: CASRVGSNYGYTF; CDR3 DNA: TGCGCCAGCAGGGTCGGATCTAACTATGGCTACACCTTC
V gene: TRBV7-9; D gene: .; clone size: .; J gene: TRBJ2-1; CDR3 protein: CASSLAGLNEQFF; CDR3 DNA: TGTGCCAGCAGCTTAGCGGGACTCAATGAGCAGTTCTTC
V gene: TRBV19; D gene: .; clone size: .; J gene: TRBJ1-2; CDR3 protein: CASSIGETEDLYGYTF; CDR3 DNA: TGTGCCAGTAGTATAGGCGAGACAGAGGACCTCTATGGCTACACCTTC
V gene: TRBV7-2; D gene: TRBD1; clone size: .; J gene: TRBJ2-7; CDR3 protein: CAGKIGAGGEQYF; CDR3 DNA: TGTGCCGGGAAAATAGGGGCAGGGGGAGAGCAGTACTTC
V gene: TRBV30; D gene: .; clone size: .; J gene: TRBJ2-2; CDR3 protein: CAWSVLGVDGELFF; CDR3 DNA: TGTGCCTGGAGTGTACTGGGGGTCGACGGGGAGCTGTTTTTT
V gene: TRBV27; D gene: .; clone size: few; J gene: TRBJ1-5; CDR3 protein: CASRPWEGDQPQHF; CDR3 DNA: TGTGCCAGCCGACCCTGGGAGGGGGATCAGCCCCAGCATTTT